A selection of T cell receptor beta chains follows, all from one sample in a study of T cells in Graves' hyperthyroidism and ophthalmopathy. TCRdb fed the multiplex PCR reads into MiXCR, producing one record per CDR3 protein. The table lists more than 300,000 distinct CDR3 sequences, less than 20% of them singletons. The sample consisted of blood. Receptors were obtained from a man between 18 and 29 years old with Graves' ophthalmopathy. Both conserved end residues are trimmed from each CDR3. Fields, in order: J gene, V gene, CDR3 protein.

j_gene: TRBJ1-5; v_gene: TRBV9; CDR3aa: ASSPGSGQPQH
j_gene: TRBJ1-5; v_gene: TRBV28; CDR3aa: ASTTGRQPQH
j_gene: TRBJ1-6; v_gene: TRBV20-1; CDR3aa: SATMRESSPLH
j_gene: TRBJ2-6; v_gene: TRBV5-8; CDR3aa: ASSLAATSSGANVLT
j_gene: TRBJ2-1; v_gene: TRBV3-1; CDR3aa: ASSLGQESSYNEQF
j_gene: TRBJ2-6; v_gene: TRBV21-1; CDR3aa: ASSKLAAGGGANVLT
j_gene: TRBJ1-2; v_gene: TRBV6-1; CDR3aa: ASRTGAGSYGYT
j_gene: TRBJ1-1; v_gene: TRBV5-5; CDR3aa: ASSPPVRTEAF
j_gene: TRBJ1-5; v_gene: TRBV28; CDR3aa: ASRAPGGGQPQH
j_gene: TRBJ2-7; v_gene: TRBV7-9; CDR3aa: ASSLGSDSGSYEQY
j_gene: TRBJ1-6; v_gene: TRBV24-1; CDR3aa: ATSGGVSYNSPLH
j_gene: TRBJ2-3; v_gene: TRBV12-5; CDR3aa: ASGLSVVSTDTQY
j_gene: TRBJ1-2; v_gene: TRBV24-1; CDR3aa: ATSGTVGYT
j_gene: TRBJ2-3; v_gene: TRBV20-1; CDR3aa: SARIGGGTGAHTQY
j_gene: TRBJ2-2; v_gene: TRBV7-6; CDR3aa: ASSSRDGAGELF
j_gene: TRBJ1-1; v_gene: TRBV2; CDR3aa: ASSQTGVAAEAF
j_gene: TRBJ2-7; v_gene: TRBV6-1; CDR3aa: ASSPAGTGAMGAYEQY
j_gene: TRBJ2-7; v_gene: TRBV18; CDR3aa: ASSTGAANEQY
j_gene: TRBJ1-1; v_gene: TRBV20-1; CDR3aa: SMSSGGSNTEAF
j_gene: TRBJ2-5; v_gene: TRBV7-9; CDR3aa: ASSPPLSGVTETQY